These 14 T cell receptor beta chains came from one sample sequenced in a study of blood T cell repertoires in COVID-19. The repertoire was sequenced with immunoSEQ multiplex PCR; TCRdb's copy has only in-frame clones and lacks some. The data contain hundreds of thousands of clones, around nine tenths of them singletons. Source material: PBMCs or T cells enriched from blood (not recorded which). These receptors were taken from a man in his forties or fifties who had recovered from COVID-19.

The chain combines TRBV7-2 with TRBJ2-1; D may be TRBD1 (5 bases). The CDR3 runs to 16 residues. CDR1 and CDR2 (germline): SGHTA, FQGNSA. V lost 5 bases, J lost 7 bases, and 21 bases lay in between. CDR3 in amino acids: CASSPSVGSKGNEQFF. In DNA, the CDR3 is TGTGCCAGCAGCCCGTCTGTCGGGTCGAAGGGGAATGAGCAGTTCTTC.

The CDR3 protein is CASSLGTGGMNTEAFF. DNA of the CDR3: TGTGCCAGCTCACTCGGGACAGGGGGCATGAACACTGAAGCTTTCTTT. The gene calls are TRBV18 and TRBJ1-1; TRBD1 agrees at 12 bases. Looked up from germline, CDR1 is KGHSH and CDR2 is LQKENI. The CDR3 runs 16 residues. Trimming at V came to 4 bases and at J to 0 bases, leaving 3 bases not matched to a gene.

The chain employs TRBV5-6 and TRBJ1-2; D might be TRBD1 (5 bases). This CDR3 region has 14 residues. The germline V gene has CDR1 SGHDT and CDR2 YYEEEE. The V end was cut by 0 bases, the J end by 3 bases, with 9 bases between. This chain's CDR3 is CASSLVSRDYGYTF. For the CDR3, the DNA is TGTGCCAGCAGCTTGGTGTCCAGGGACTATGGCTACACCTTC.

The chain recombines TRBV27 with TRBJ2-1, with 7 bases identical to TRBD1. The CDR3 spans 18 residues. Germline V gene sequence: CDR1 MNHEY, CDR2 SMNVEV (reference sequence). The J segment lost 0 bases and the V segment lost 2 bases, leaving 10 bases of the junction unmatched. This CDR3 is CASSLRDRDDYSYNEQFF. The CDR3 DNA reads TGTGCCAGCAGTTTACGGGACAGAGACGATTACTCCTACAATGAGCAGTTCTTC.

The chain employs TRBV7-9 and TRBJ2-7; tentatively, D is TRBD1 (5 bases). This CDR3 is built from 16 residues. From germline, CDR1 is SEHNR and CDR2 FQNEAQ (reference sequence). Trimming shortened V by 3 bases and J by 2 bases, and 17 bases separated the two germline ends. CDR3 DNA sequence: TGTGCCAGCAGCTTTGCCCGACCGGACACGACCTACGAGCAGTACTTC. Its protein is CASSFARPDTTYEQYF.

V is TRBV14 and J is TRBJ1-6, with D possibly TRBD1 on 6 matching bases. Germline values: CDR1 SGHDN, CDR2 FVKESK. The CDR3 totals 16 residues. Trimming took 0 bases from V and 7 from J, leaving 13 bases between them. This CDR3 reads CASSQDKGQLNSPLHF. CDR3 bases: TGTGCCAGCAGCCAAGATAAAGGACAGCTCAATTCACCCCTCCACTTT.

The chain is built from TRBV12-5 and TRBJ1-2, with D possibly TRBD1 on 6 matching bases. V was trimmed by 7 bases and J by 4 bases, leaving 16 bases between them. The length of the CDR3 is 14 residues. The germline V gene has CDR1 LGHNT and CDR2 FRNRAP. The CDR3 DNA reads as TGTGCTAGTGCCCTAAGGGGGGGACCCTATGGCTACACCTTC. Translating it yields CASALRGGPYGYTF.

The V call is TRBV19, the J call TRBJ2-5, with TRBD2 as a possible D gene (5 bases). Germline values: CDR1 LNHDA, CDR2 SQIVND (reference sequence). V shed 3 bases and J shed 3 bases, with 11 bases lying between them. The CDR3 runs 14 residues. In DNA, the CDR3 is TGTGCCAGTAGTATCAGCCGGGGAAAAGAGACCCAGTACTTC. Translation gives CASSISRGKETQYF.

The rearrangement uses TRBV10-3 and TRBJ1-1, with 8 positions matching TRBD1. V lost 4 bases to trimming and J lost 2 bases; unmatched junction nucleotides: 9. Germline values: CDR1 ENHRY, CDR2 SYGVKD. CDR3 length: 16 residues. DNA of the CDR3: TGTGCCATCAGTGTAGGTACAGGGGGGGGTAACACTGAAGCTTTCTTT. Its translation: CAISVGTGGGNTEAFF.

The genes are TRBV19 and TRBJ2-5; 7 positions match TRBD1. J was trimmed by 4 bases and V by 4 bases; bases with no gene match: 6. This CDR3 is 14 amino acids long. CDR1 LNHDA and CDR2 SQIVND come from the germline V gene (reference sequence). The CDR3 nucleotides are TGTGCCAGTAGTACAAGACAGGGCCGAGAGACCCAGTACTTC. Translated, it gives CASSTRQGRETQYF.

The CDR3 is CASRGVGTGNSPLHF. As DNA, the CDR3 is TGTGCCAGTAGGGGTGTCGGGACAGGGAATTCACCCCTCCACTTT. The chain employs TRBV19 and TRBJ1-6; 9 nucleotides line up with TRBD1. The CDR3 runs 15 residues. The V gene end was trimmed by 6 bases and the J gene end by 7 bases; junction bases not matched to a gene: 7. Germline V gene data show CDR1 as LNHDA and CDR2 as SQIVND (reference sequence). Supplemented by reference TRBV19 and TRBJ1-6, the full variable domain reads DGGITQSPKYLFRKEGQNVTLSCEQNLNHDAMYWYRQDPGQGLRLIYYSQIVNDFQKGDIAEGYSVSREKKESFPLTVTSAQKNPTAFYLCASRGVGTGNSPLHFGNGTRLTVT.

The chain links TRBV28 to TRBJ2-5; 9 bases align to TRBD1. The CDR3 spans 18 residues. Germline V gene lookup returns CDR1 MDHEN and CDR2 SYDVKM. V shed 3 bases, J shed 4 bases, and the junction held 15 bases outside the gene matches. CDR3 in DNA: TGTGCCAGCAGTTTTAGGTGGGACAGGGTTTTAGTTCGAGAGACCCAGTACTTC. Residues: CASSFRWDRVLVRETQYF. The variable domain in full, completed from reference TRBV28 and TRBJ2-5, reads DVKVTQSSRYLVKRTGEKVFLECVQDMDHENMFWYRQDPGLGLRLIYFSYDVKMKEKGDIPEGYSVSREKKERFSLILESASTNQTSMYLCASSFRWDRVLVRETQYFGPGTRLLVL.

This chain joins TRBV5-1 and TRBJ2-7; D call uncertain. In germline, CDR1 is SGHRS, CDR2 YFSETQ. V was cut by 0 bases and J by 1 base, with 8 bases left in between. CDR3 length equals 14 residues. The CDR3 region has the DNA TGCGCCAGCAGCTTGGCCCCCGGGTCCTACGAGCAGTACTTC. Its protein is CASSLAPGSYEQYF.

The chain is built from TRBV18 and TRBJ2-2; 11 bases match TRBD1. Germline-derived CDR1 and CDR2 are KGHSH and LQKENI. J gave up 9 bases and V 2 bases, and 2 bases lay outside the gene matches. The CDR3 sequence is 14 residues long. The CDR3 reads CASSPGQGAWELFF. The CDR3 DNA follows: TGTGCCAGCTCACCAGGACAGGGGGCTTGGGAGCTGTTTTTT.